The 19 T cell receptor beta chains below all came from one sample that was sequenced in a study of control samples from healthy donors and cancer patients. Produced via immunoSEQ multiplex PCR; TCRdb's table is partial and in-frame only. The table lists some 120,000 clones, about 90% of them singletons. Sample: blood. The receptors were gathered from a man aged 60 to 69 in good health.

This chain connects TRBV3-1 (or the pseudogene TRBV3-2) to TRBJ2-5, with D perhaps TRBD1 (7 bases). The CDR3 is 17 amino acids. The V end was cut by 7 bases, the J end by 7 bases, with 28 bases between. Germline-derived CDR1 and CDR2 are LGHDT and YNNKEL (reference sequence). Written as DNA, the CDR3 is TGTGCCAGCATTAGGGCCCGACAGGGACAATTCGGGGGGACCCAGTACTTC. Its translation: CASIRARQGQFGGTQYF.

The chain links TRBV28 to TRBJ2-5; D is undetermined. The V end lost 0 bases, the J end lost 4 bases, and 6 bases lay between the germline ends. The CDR3 is 13 residues long. In germline, CDR1 is MDHEN, CDR2 SYDVKM. Here the CDR3 reads CASSLWASETQYF. CDR3 in DNA: TGTGCCAGCAGTTTATGGGCGTCAGAGACCCAGTACTTC. Full variable domain (remainder filled in from reference TRBV28 and TRBJ2-5): DVKVTQSSRYLVKRTGEKVFLECVQDMDHENMFWYRQDPGLGLRLIYFSYDVKMKEKGDIPEGYSVSREKKERFSLILESASTNQTSMYLCASSLWASETQYFGPGTRLLVL.

The chain joins TRBV27 to TRBJ2-5; TRBD2 matches at 8 bases. The trim removed 4 bases at V and 5 bases at J, leaving 12 bases unmatched. CDR3 length: 16 residues. CDR1 is MNHEY and CDR2 is SMNVEV in the germline V gene (reference sequence). CDR3 DNA sequence: TGTGCCAGCAGTTCCCGGGGGGGGCTTCGGGTGGAGACCCAGTACTTC. Its translation is CASSSRGGLRVETQYF.

The genes are TRBV18 and TRBJ2-7; D is undetermined. The germline V gene encodes CDR1 KGHSH and CDR2 LQKENI. This CDR3 is 14 amino acids long. Trimming left V 2 bases short and J 0 bases short, with 8 bases between. CDR3 nucleotide sequence: TGTGCCAGCTCACCAGATTGGATCTCCTACGAGCAGTACTTC. Protein: CASSPDWISYEQYF. The complete variable domain, with remaining parts taken from reference TRBV18 and TRBJ2-7, reads NAGVMQNPRHLVRRRGQEARLRCSPMKGHSHVYWYRQLPEEGLKFMVYLQKENIIDESGMPKERFSAEFPKEGPSILRIQQVVRGDSAAYFCASSPDWISYEQYFGPGTRLTVT.

This sequence joins TRBV12-3 or TRBV12-4 and TRBJ1-3; D gene ambiguous. The V end lost 3 bases, the J end lost 0 bases, and 3 bases lay between the germline ends. The CDR3 totals 13 residues. The CDR3 region is CASSFLSGNTIYF. The CDR3 DNA sequence: TGTGCCAGCAGTTTTCTCTCTGGAAACACCATATATTTT.

The chain employs TRBV19 and TRBJ2-3, with 7 bases lining up with TRBD2. The CDR3 is made up of 13 amino acids. Losses at the gene ends were 7 bases for V and 2 bases for J; bases not matched to a gene: 3. CDR1 is LNHDA and CDR2 is SQIVND in the germline V gene (reference sequence). In nucleotides, the CDR3 is TGTGCCAGTAACAGCGGGGCCACAGATACGCAGTATTTT. This gives the protein CASNSGATDTQYF.

This clone was found once. The rearrangement links TRBV5-6 to TRBJ1-6, with no clear D. V lost 2 bases and J 7 bases, leaving 13 bases between the germline ends. Per the germline V gene, CDR1 is SGHDT and CDR2 is YYEEEE. CDR3 length: 15 residues. In DNA form, the CDR3 reads TGTGCCAGCAGCTTAATCGGGGATTTAAATTCACCCCTCCACTTT. It encodes CASSLIGDLNSPLHF.

The CDR3 spells CASSLSDRGSDYGYTF. The CDR3 region has the DNA TGTGCCAGCAGTTTATCGGACAGGGGCAGCGACTATGGCTACACCTTC. J is TRBJ1-2 and V is TRBV28; 9 bases agree with TRBD1. V lost 1 base and J lost 3; bases outside the gene matches: 6. From germline, CDR1 is MDHEN and CDR2 SYDVKM. CDR3 size: 16 residues.

This clone was seen once. The chain is built from TRBV30 and TRBJ1-2; 7 nucleotides line up with TRBD1. The V gene end was trimmed by 4 bases and the J gene end by 3 bases; junction bases not matched to a gene: 2. The V gene's germline CDR1 is GTSNPN and CDR2 SVGIG (reference sequence). The CDR3 is made up of 12 amino acids. The CDR3 loop reads CAWTGGDYGYTF. The CDR3 bases are TGTGCCTGGACAGGGGGAGACTATGGCTACACCTTC.

The rearrangement uses TRBV6-1 and TRBJ1-6; the match to TRBD1 covers 9 bases. Germline-derived CDR1 and CDR2 are MNHNS and SASEGT. Trimming took 4 bases from V and 7 from J; bases not matched to a gene: 8. CDR3 length equals 16 residues. CDR3 sequence: CASSGAGTGLNSPLHF. CDR3 in DNA: TGTGCCAGCAGTGGAGCCGGGACAGGGCTCAATTCACCCCTCCACTTT.

The table lists this clone with a count of one. This chain links TRBV28 with TRBJ1-3; D gene unclear. Germline values: CDR1 MDHEN, CDR2 SYDVKM. Deletions cut 2 bases from V and 0 bases from J, with 14 bases between. The CDR3 spans 17 residues. The CDR3 protein is CASSLVGTGGSGNTIYF. The CDR3 DNA reads as TGTGCCAGCAGTTTAGTCGGTACGGGTGGCTCTGGAAACACCATATATTTT.

J is TRBJ2-5 and V is TRBV30; D might be TRBD1 (6 bases). Germline CDR1 is GTSNPN and CDR2 is SVGIG (reference sequence). The CDR3 contains 13 residues. V lost 2 bases and J 1 base, leaving 8 bases between the germline ends. The CDR3 region has the DNA TGTGCCTGGAGTCCAGGGGTCCAAGAGACCCAGTACTTC. This translates into CAWSPGVQETQYF.

The chain links TRBV10-1 to TRBJ1-2; D gene uncertain. Germline V gene data show CDR1 as WNHNN and CDR2 as SYGVQD (reference sequence). The CDR3 totals 13 residues. The germline V and J ends were trimmed by 3 bases and 0 bases, with 5 bases remaining between them. CDR3 DNA: TGCGCCAGCAGTGACCGGGCTAACTATGGCTACACCTTC. This gives the protein CASSDRANYGYTF.

This chain links TRBV3-1 (or the pseudogene TRBV3-2) with TRBJ2-1, with D maybe TRBD1 (5 bases). CDR1 is LGHDT, CDR2 YNNKEL, per germline (reference sequence). The CDR3 totals 13 residues. Trimming removed 3 bases from V and 9 bases from J, with 12 bases in between. The CDR3 is CASSHVNRGEQFF. The CDR3 nucleotides read TGTGCCAGCAGCCACGTCAATAGGGGTGAGCAGTTCTTC.

V gene TRBV19 combines with J gene TRBJ1-6; possibly TRBD1 for D (5 bases). V was clipped by 4 bases and J by 7 bases, with 17 bases between them. The CDR3 sequence is 16 residues long. Per germline, CDR1 LNHDA and CDR2 SQIVND (reference sequence). Here the CDR3 DNA reads TGTGCCAGTAGTACTTTCTCCGGGACTCCCAATTCACCCCTCCACTTT. Translation gives CASSTFSGTPNSPLHF.

V usage is TRBV21-1 and J usage is TRBJ1-5. TRBV21-1 counts as a pseudogene. The CDR3 contains 10 residues. CDR3: CASRRQPQHF. CDR3 coding DNA: TGTGCCAGCAGGAGGCAGCCCCAGCATTTT.

CDR3 sequence (DNA): TGTGCCAGCAGCTTAGGCGGCGGAGCGGTTAATGAAAAACTGTTTTTT. It translates to CASSLGGGAVNEKLFF. The chain carries TRBV7-2 and TRBJ1-4; D gene unclear. The V end lost 1 base, the J end lost 4 bases, and 13 bases lay between the germline ends. Looked up from germline, CDR1 is SGHTA and CDR2 is FQGNSA. This CDR3 has 16 amino acids.

This chain joins TRBV27 and TRBJ1-2; 9 nucleotides agree with TRBD1. The ends lost 5 bases at V and 5 bases at J; junction bases unmatched: 6. The CDR3 totals 14 residues. Germline CDR1 is MNHEY and CDR2 is SMNVEV (reference sequence). Here the CDR3 reads CASSPPGQGYGYTF. The DNA of the CDR3 is TGTGCCAGCAGTCCCCCAGGACAGGGGTATGGCTACACCTTC.

The gene calls are TRBV5-6 and TRBJ2-6, with D hard to call. The CDR3 extends over 15 amino acids. Between the trimmed V and J ends, which lost 2 bases and 4 bases, there was a span of 10 bases. The germline CDR1 and CDR2 sequences are SGHDT and YYEEEE. The chain's CDR3 is CASSLGRSGANVLTF. Written as DNA, the CDR3 is TGTGCCAGCAGCTTAGGCCGTTCCGGGGCCAACGTCCTGACTTTC.